A selection of T cell receptor beta chains follows, all from one sample in a study of identical twins. Using its own MiXCR run on the 5' RACE reads, TCRdb lists one record per CDR3 protein. There are approximately 550,000 distinct CDR3 sequences in the sample; 20% to 25% occur only once, and around 0.5% lies in the top ten. These sequences were also reported in another study, on yellow fever vaccine responses in identical twins.

Sequenced sample: CD4+ T cells sorted from blood. Receptors were obtained from a woman in her late teens or twenties in good health. Each CDR3 is given with its conserved first and last residue. A D gene is named only where the DNA matches it firmly. The size field is filled for only some rows; it gives once, few, many or a size class.

d_call	clone_size	v_call	j_call	cdr3_aa	cdr3_nt
TRBD1	-	TRBV5-1	TRBJ2-1	CASSRTGEPKGEQFF	TGCGCCAGCAGCCGGACAGGGGAGCCTAAGGGGGAGCAGTTCTTC
-	-	TRBV12-3/TRBV12-4	TRBJ2-4	CASTRGGRRGIQYF	TGTGCCAGCACCAGAGGGGGGAGGAGAGGCATTCAGTACTTC
-	few	TRBV10-3	TRBJ1-3	CAISNSGPRGGNTIYF	TGTGCCATCAGCAACTCCGGGCCCCGAGGTGGAAACACCATATATTTT
-	many	TRBV25-1	TRBJ2-1	CASSPQGGSYNEQFF	TGTGCCAGCAGTCCGCAGGGGGGATCCTACAATGAGCAGTTCTTC
-	few	TRBV24-1	TRBJ2-1	CATSVGSYNEQFF	TGTGCCACCAGTGTAGGCTCCTACAATGAGCAGTTCTTC
-	many	TRBV12-3/TRBV12-4	TRBJ1-1	CASSTRQAEAFF	TGTGCCAGCAGTACGAGACAGGCTGAAGCTTTCTTT
-	few	TRBV7-2	TRBJ2-2	CASNDARSGNTGELFF	TGTGCCAGCAATGATGCCCGCTCTGGGAACACCGGGGAGCTGTTTTTT
-	-	TRBV7-3	TRBJ2-7	CASSLSRDSYEQYF	TGTGCCAGCAGCTTAAGCAGGGATTCCTACGAGCAGTACTTC
-	-	TRBV11-2	TRBJ2-2	CASSLFIGELFF	TGTGCCAGCAGCTTATTTATCGGGGAGCTGTTTTTT
TRBD2	-	TRBV5-1	TRBJ2-2	CASSLRSSGVTGELFF	TGCGCCAGCAGCTTGAGGTCTAGCGGGGTCACCGGGGAGCTGTTTTTT
TRBD2	-	TRBV6-2/TRBV6-3	TRBJ2-1	CASSYNLAGGGVSNEQFF	TGTGCCAGCAGTTACAACCTAGCGGGAGGTGGGGTAAGCAATGAGCAGTTCTTC
-	few	TRBV6-2/TRBV6-3	TRBJ2-1	CASSEGGKGYNEQFF	TGTGCCAGCTCCGAAGGGGGGAAGGGATACAATGAGCAGTTCTTC
TRBD1	few	TRBV12-3/TRBV12-4	TRBJ2-1	CASSYAGTVNNEQFF	TGTGCCAGCAGTTACGCCGGGACAGTGAACAATGAGCAGTTCTTC
-	few	TRBV10-3	TRBJ2-7	CAISTDPAYEQYF	TGTGCCATCAGTACGGACCCTGCCTACGAGCAGTACTTC
-	few	TRBV28	TRBJ2-3	CARDSWVSDTQYF	TGTGCCAGGGACAGTTGGGTTTCAGATACGCAGTATTTT
TRBD2	few	TRBV20-1	TRBJ2-3	CSAKAGTSGTDTQYF	TGCAGTGCTAAGGCCGGGACTAGCGGCACAGATACGCAGTATTTT
TRBD2	few	TRBV6-5	TRBJ2-5	CASSYSGLAGETQYF	TGTGCCAGCAGTTACTCTGGGCTAGCGGGAGAGACCCAGTACTTC
TRBD1	-	TRBV20-1	TRBJ2-5	CSARDTPGTDNQETQYF	TGCAGTGCTAGAGACACCCCCGGGACAGACAATCAAGAGACCCAGTACTTC
TRBD2	-	TRBV2	TRBJ2-5	CASSEGGGIETQYF	TGTGCCAGCAGTGAAGGGGGGGGGATAGAGACCCAGTACTTC
-	few	TRBV10-3	TRBJ2-1	CAISIGGAASYNEQFF	TGTGCCATCAGTATAGGGGGGGCGGCCTCCTACAATGAGCAGTTCTTC
TRBD2	many	TRBV5-1	TRBJ2-1	CASSLASLAGENNEQFF	TGCGCCAGCAGCTTGGCCTCACTAGCGGGGGAAAACAATGAGCAGTTCTTC
TRBD2	few	TRBV5-1	TRBJ2-2	CASSPARTSGGTSNTGELFF	TGCGCCAGCAGCCCGGCCCGTACTAGCGGGGGGACCTCGAACACCGGGGAGCTGTTTTTT
-	few	TRBV12-3/TRBV12-4	TRBJ1-1	CASSLKGVNVMNTEAFF	TGTGCCAGCAGTTTGAAGGGAGTTAACGTCATGAACACTGAAGCTTTCTTT
-	-	TRBV20-1	TRBJ1-6	CSALTGLGDSPLHF	TGCAGTGCTTTGACAGGTCTTGGGGATTCACCCCTCCACTTT
-	many	TRBV7-9	TRBJ2-1	CASSLNSGVPNEQFF	TGTGCCAGCAGCTTAAATAGCGGAGTCCCCAATGAGCAGTTCTTC
TRBD1	-	TRBV7-8	TRBJ1-6	CASRSAGTGFSPLHF	TGTGCCAGCAGATCAGCCGGGACAGGGTTCTCACCCCTCCACTTT
TRBD2	-	TRBV7-9	TRBJ2-3	CASIQLGTTPDTQYF	TGTGCCAGCATCCAACTCGGGACTACCCCGGATACGCAGTATTTT
-	few	TRBV20-1	TRBJ2-1	CSARGTAHNEQFF	TGCAGTGCTAGAGGGACAGCGCACAATGAGCAGTTCTTC
-	-	TRBV5-1	TRBJ1-1	CASRYGGAAAEAFF	TGCGCCAGCAGGTACGGGGGCGCAGCGGCTGAAGCTTTCTTT
TRBD2	-	TRBV5-1	TRBJ2-3	CASSPGTSGGSSDTQYF	TGCGCCAGCAGCCCCGGGACTAGCGGGGGGAGCTCAGATACGCAGTATTTT
TRBD2	many	TRBV12-3/TRBV12-4	TRBJ2-1	CASSLRVAGAREQFF	TGTGCCAGCAGTCTGCGGGTAGCGGGAGCTCGTGAGCAGTTCTTC
TRBD2	-	TRBV6-5	TRBJ2-2	CASSYLSGGPGTGELFF	TGTGCCAGCAGTTACCTATCGGGAGGGCCAGGAACCGGGGAGCTGTTTTTT